This T cell receptor (beta chain) was obtained from a study of T cell responses to AZD1222 COVID-19 vaccine. Study overall: Second-dose schedules of about 4 or about 12 weeks were combined.

Sequenced by immunoSEQ multiplex PCR; TCRdb stores in-frame clones only, minus some. The sample lists about 120,000 clones; around 92% were seen once. Study-wide results and caveats: Only after the peak T cell response were repertoires sampled.

As regards this clone: Its antigen is still unknown.

The CDR3 contains 16 residues. The chain carries TRBV21-1 and TRBJ1-2. TRBV21-1 is a documented pseudogene. The origin of this receptor is an adult in good health. The sequencing here drew on peripheral blood, taken on day 0 of AZD1222 vaccination. CDR3 residues: CASSKKFNRLNYGYTF. CDR3 nucleotide sequence: TGTGCCAGCAGCAAAAAGTTTAACAGACTTAACTATGGCTACACCTTC.